Listed here are 22 T cell receptor beta chains from one sample, sequenced in a study of T cell responses to AZD1222 COVID-19 vaccine. TCRdb keeps only in-frame clones here, not all; method: immunoSEQ multiplex PCR. The sample includes 150,000 to 200,000 clones, just under 90% seen only once; the top ten take under 7.5%. Sequenced material: peripheral blood, taken on day 0 of AZD1222 vaccination. These receptors were taken from an adult in good health.

This clone has just one count. V and J are TRBV5-4 and TRBJ2-3; the D gene is possibly TRBD2 (6 bases). V was clipped by 1 base and J by 5 bases, with 14 bases between them. The CDR3 covers 15 residues. The germline CDR1 and CDR2 sequences are SGHNT and YYREEE (reference sequence). CDR3: CASSLRLGPGDTQYF. In DNA, the CDR3 is TGTGCCAGCAGCTTGAGACTAGGGCCTGGAGATACGCAGTATTTT.

The chain uses TRBV5-1 and TRBJ2-2; 8 nucleotides line up with TRBD1. Per germline, CDR1 SGHRS and CDR2 YFSETQ. Trimming at V came to 1 base and at J to 4 bases, leaving 6 bases not matched to a gene. CDR3 size: 16 residues. The CDR3 region is CASSLLSRGLTGELFF. The CDR3 DNA follows: TGCGCCAGCAGCTTGCTTTCCAGGGGGCTCACCGGGGAGCTGTTTTTT.

J is TRBJ2-3 and V is TRBV19; 7 bases are shared with TRBD2. CDR3 size: 14 residues. V was clipped by 5 bases and J by 0 bases; unmatched bases: 2. Germline V gives CDR1 LNHDA, CDR2 SQIVND (reference sequence). CDR3: CASSASGSTDTQYF. DNA of the CDR3: TGTGCCAGTAGTGCTAGCGGCAGCACAGATACGCAGTATTTT.

This chain connects TRBV2 to TRBJ1-1; D not resolved. V lost 3 bases and J lost 0, with 14 bases in between. CDR3 length: 16 amino acids. Germline V CDR1 and CDR2: SNHLY, FYNNEI. CDR3 DNA: TGTGCCAGCAGTGAGTTTGACGCGACCATGAACACTGAAGCTTTCTTT. Amino acid sequence: CASSEFDATMNTEAFF.

The V call is TRBV9, the J call TRBJ2-1; D remains ambiguous. V gave up 0 bases and J gave up 0 bases, with 7 bases separating them. Germline V lookup: CDR1 SGDLS, CDR2 YYNGEE. The CDR3 consists of 15 residues. The CDR3 region has the DNA TGTGCCAGCAGCGTAGAACCCAGCTCCTACAATGAGCAGTTCTTC. It yields the protein CASSVEPSSYNEQFF.

The chain is built from TRBV6-4 and TRBJ1-4, with 7 bases lining up with TRBD1. J was trimmed by 5 bases and V by 6 bases; bases with no gene match: 3. The CDR3 is made up of 13 amino acids. Germline assignment: CDR1 MRHNA and CDR2 SNTAGT. CDR3 residues: CASSRQGNEKLFF. In nucleotides, the CDR3 is TGTGCCAGCAGCCGACAGGGAAATGAAAAACTGTTTTTT.

The V call is TRBV6-5, the J call TRBJ2-5; the match to TRBD2 covers 10 bases. V was clipped by 2 bases and J by 0 bases; unmatched bases: 3. Germline V gives CDR1 MNHEY, CDR2 SVGAGI. The CDR3 sequence is 16 residues long. CDR3 residues: CASSYGTSVYQETQYF. The CDR3 bases are TGTGCCAGCAGTTACGGGACTAGCGTGTACCAAGAGACCCAGTACTTC.

The CDR3 coding sequence is TGTGCCAGCAGCCCCAGCAGGACTAGCGGCCAAGAGACCCAGTACTTC. Protein: CASSPSRTSGQETQYF. The chain combines TRBV3-1 (or the pseudogene TRBV3-2) with TRBJ2-5, with TRBD2 matching over 10 bases. With V trimmed by 4 bases and J by 1 base, 6 bases remained unmatched. Looked up from germline, CDR1 is LGHDT and CDR2 is YNNKEL (reference sequence). The CDR3 is 16 amino acids.

This clone has more than one count but fewer than ten. J is TRBJ2-1 and V is TRBV11-3, with TRBD1 matching 9 bases. V gave up 5 bases and J gave up 9 bases; unmatched junction bases: 8. The germline V gene has CDR1 SGHNT and CDR2 YENEEA. This CDR3 has 14 residues. The CDR3 DNA sequence: TGTGCCAGCAGCCCCGGACAGGGGACTGCTGAGCAGTTCTTC. Translation: CASSPGQGTAEQFF.

The table lists this clone with a few counts. V gene TRBV7-2 combines with J gene TRBJ1-4; tentatively, D is TRBD1 (6 bases). Germline V gene data show CDR1 as SGHTA and CDR2 as FQGNSA. Trimming cost V 5 bases and J 7 bases, with 17 bases left between them. This CDR3 contains 15 residues. This CDR3 reads CASSQDGTRGEKLFF. CDR3 nucleotide sequence: TGTGCCAGCAGCCAGGACGGGACACGGGGTGAAAAACTGTTTTTT. Together with reference TRBV7-2 and TRBJ1-4, the CDR3 gives the full variable domain: GAGVSQSPSNKVTEKGKDVELRCDPISGHTALYWYRQSLGQGLEFLIYFQGNSAPDKSGLPSDRFSAERTGGSVSTLTIQRTQQEDSAVYLCASSQDGTRGEKLFFGSGTQLSVL.

Only one count was recorded for this clone. V usage is TRBV30 and J usage is TRBJ2-7; possibly TRBD1 or TRBD2 for D (5 bases each). With 5 bases removed from V and 3 bases from J, the gap between germline ends came to 11 bases. CDR3 length equals 12 residues. Germline CDR1 reads GTSNPN; CDR2 reads SVGIG (reference sequence). CDR3 amino acids: CAWAGGGYEQYF. CDR3 DNA sequence: TGTGCCTGGGCAGGTGGGGGCTACGAGCAGTACTTC.

The chain combines TRBV15 with TRBJ1-5; 9 bases match TRBD1. The germline CDR1 and CDR2 sequences are LNHNV and YYDKDF (reference sequence). The junction had 11 bases not matched to a gene; V was cut back by 1 base and J by 7 bases. CDR3 length: 17 amino acids. The CDR3 coding sequence is TGTGCCACCAGCAGAGGGAAAGGGGGACAGGGTGGACAGCCCCAGCATTTT. Translating gives CATSRGKGGQGGQPQHF.

The V gene is TRBV24-1, the J gene TRBJ2-1; 12 bases map to TRBD2. The CDR3 runs to 15 residues. After removal of 5 bases from V and 5 bases from J, the junction contained 3 bases not matched to a gene. Germline-derived CDR1 and CDR2 are KGHDR and SFDVKD. Written as DNA, the CDR3 is TGTGCCACCAGTGGGACTAGCGGGGTGAACAATGAGCAGTTCTTC. Translation: CATSGTSGVNNEQFF.

The gene calls are TRBV2 and TRBJ2-5, with 8 bases matching TRBD1. V shed 6 bases, J shed 4 bases, and the junction held 16 bases outside the gene matches. Per germline, CDR1 SNHLY and CDR2 FYNNEI. CDR3 size: 17 residues. Written as DNA, the CDR3 is TGTGCCAGCAGCCACAATCGAGACAGGGGAATAGGAGAGACCCAGTACTTC. Its protein is CASSHNRDRGIGETQYF.

The gene calls are TRBV28 and TRBJ2-1; D might be TRBD2 (6 bases). This CDR3 is 15 amino acids long. CDR1 is MDHEN, CDR2 SYDVKM, per germline. V was shortened by 3 bases and J by 2 bases, with 11 bases between the two germline ends. CDR3 sequence reads: CASSFGGFTYNEQFF. CDR3 DNA sequence: TGTGCCAGCAGTTTTGGGGGGTTTACCTACAATGAGCAGTTCTTC.

In DNA form, the CDR3 reads TGTGCCAGCAGCGTAGACCCCGGGACAGAAGAATTCTTT. Its translation is CASSVDPGTEEFF. This chain links TRBV9 with TRBJ1-1, with 7 bases identical to TRBD1. V shed 0 bases and J 14 bases; nucleotides not matched to a gene: 10. Germline CDR1 is SGDLS and CDR2 is YYNGEE. The CDR3 consists of 13 residues. Full variable domain (rest looked up from reference TRBV9 and TRBJ1-1): DSGVTQTPKHLITATGQRVTLRCSPRSGDLSVYWYQQSLDQGLQFLIQYYNGEERAKGNILERFSAQQFPDLHSELNLSSLELGDSALYFCASSVDPGTEEFFGQGTRLTVV.

This clone was picked up one time. V gene TRBV4-3 combines with J gene TRBJ1-2, with D unclear. Germline values: CDR1 LGHNA, CDR2 YSLEER. Trimming took 4 bases from V and 6 from J, leaving 15 bases between them. CDR3 size: 14 residues. This chain's CDR3 is CASSPTGAQHGYTF. DNA for the CDR3: TGCGCCAGCAGCCCCACTGGAGCGCAACATGGCTACACCTTC.

V usage is TRBV4-1 and J usage is TRBJ1-5; D remains ambiguous. The V end lost 0 bases, the J end lost 5 bases, and 11 bases lay between the germline ends. Germline CDR1 and CDR2: MGHRA and YSYEKL. The CDR3 runs 15 residues. CDR3 amino acids: CASSQDFQTYQPQHF. The CDR3 DNA reads TGCGCCAGCAGCCAAGACTTCCAGACGTATCAGCCCCAGCATTTT.

The J gene is TRBJ2-7, the V gene TRBV21-1. TRBV21-1 is shown as a pseudogene. This CDR3 is 14 amino acids long. As DNA, the CDR3 is TGTGCCAGCAGCAAAGATGTGGGTGTTGTCGAGCAGTACTTC. Protein sequence: CASSKDVGVVEQYF.

V is TRBV19 and J is TRBJ1-6; no clear D gene. With 3 bases removed from V and 0 bases from J, the gap between germline ends came to 15 bases. Germline assignment: CDR1 LNHDA and CDR2 SQIVND (reference sequence). The CDR3 has 18 residues. The CDR3 region has the DNA TGTGCCAGTAGTATGGGAGCCCAACGAAGCTCCTATAATTCACCCCTCCACTTT. Translating gives CASSMGAQRSSYNSPLHF.

J is TRBJ1-1 and V is TRBV6-2 or TRBV6-3, with D maybe TRBD1 (6 bases). Trimming removed 6 bases from V and 5 bases from J, with 10 bases in between. From germline, CDR1 is MNHEY and CDR2 SVGEGT. There are 12 residues in the CDR3. CDR3 sequence (DNA): TGTGCCAGCAGCAGGAGGGGGACTGAAGCTTTCTTT. The encoded protein is CASSRRGTEAFF.

The chain has TRBV24-1 and TRBJ2-2; D tentatively fits TRBD1 or TRBD2 (6 bases each). The CDR3 runs to 15 residues. CDR1 and CDR2 from the germline V gene are KGHDR and SFDVKD. V lost 1 base and J lost 4, with 9 bases in between. CDR3 region: CATSDFGGRTGELFF. In DNA, the CDR3 is TGTGCCACCAGTGATTTTGGGGGGCGCACCGGGGAGCTGTTTTTT.